The clone carrying this TCR beta chain is a singleton in its sample. The sample is drawn from a study of control samples from healthy donors and cancer patients. V dropped 5 bases and J dropped 1 base, with 15 bases sitting between them. Germline CDR1 reads MDHEN; CDR2 reads SYDVKM. The CDR3 totals 15 residues. This table comes from immunoSEQ multiplex PCR, and its TCRdb copy is limited to in-frame clones, with some not included. The sample lists about 410,000 clones, 75% to 95% occurring once. The genes are TRBV28 and TRBJ2-7; possible D gene TRBD1, 6 bases. Sequencing used PBMCs. The source is a middle-aged man with head and neck cancer. CDR3 bases: TGTGCCAGCAGTCCCAGGGGCCTCCCTTCCTACGAGCAGTACTTC. Protein: CASSPRGLPSYEQYF.